Included here is one TCR beta chain sequence, with context. Its antigen is undetermined. Repertoires were generated with immunoSEQ multiplex PCR, while TCRdb's copy carries only in-frame clones and drops some. The sample yields some 2.3 million clones, over 85% seen once. This record comes from a study of shared clonotypes between healthy human individuals. Study conclusions and caveats: Naive subsets, compared against memory subsets, generally had larger estimated richness values.

CDR1 and CDR2 (germline): SEHNR, FQNEAQ (reference sequence). V was clipped by 3 bases and J by 4 bases; unmatched bases: 3. This CDR3 is built from 14 residues. This clonotype was obtained from a man between 18 and 35 years old in good health. Some clones in this sample may be carry-over from other donors' samples. The chain employs TRBV7-9 and TRBJ2-3; 8 bases agree with TRBD2. The sample was naive CD4+ T cells from PBMCs. Subset here: CD45RA+ positively selected. CDR3 protein: CASSFGLAPDTQYF. As DNA, the CDR3 is TGTGCCAGCAGCTTTGGACTAGCCCCAGATACGCAGTATTTT.